The 17 T cell receptor beta chains in this list originate from one sample, sequenced in a study of naive CD8 T cells in extremely preterm neonates. Without labor or membrane rupture, elective cesareans at roughly 37-42 weeks supplied term cord blood. Clones were sequenced by immunoSEQ multiplex PCR, and TCRdb holds only the in-frame ones, with some missing. Among several thousand clones listed, 95% to 99% were seen once. What was sequenced was naive CD8+ T cells from cord blood. All receptors derive from a newborn in good health.

The V and J genes are TRBV6-1 and TRBJ2-1; TRBD2 aligns across 14 bases. CDR1 MNHNS and CDR2 SASEGT come from the germline V gene. V lost 4 bases to trimming and J lost 0 bases; unmatched junction nucleotides: 5. This CDR3 comprises 18 residues. Here the CDR3 DNA reads TGTGCCAGCAGTGTGGGACTAGCGGGAGTGAACTCCTACAATGAGCAGTTCTTC. This gives the protein CASSVGLAGVNSYNEQFF.

The chain joins TRBV29-1 to TRBJ2-7; 8 positions match TRBD2. Germline V lookup: CDR1 SQVTM, CDR2 ANQGSEA. Unmatched junction bases numbered 1, after V lost 4 bases and J lost 2 bases. CDR3 length equals 12 residues. CDR3 sequence (DNA): TGCAGCGTTGTAGCGGGGCCCTACGAGCAGTACTTC. This encodes CSVVAGPYEQYF.

The chain carries TRBV19 and TRBJ2-7; D not certain. Germline V lookup: CDR1 LNHDA, CDR2 SQIVND (reference sequence). Trimming shortened V by 0 bases and J by 2 bases, and 5 bases separated the two germline ends. The CDR3 length is 13 residues. CDR3 DNA sequence: TGTGCCAGTAGTATAGACGGAGCCTACGAGCAGTACTTC. This codes for CASSIDGAYEQYF. Looking up the rest from reference TRBV19 and TRBJ2-7 gives the full variable domain: DGGITQSPKYLFRKEGQNVTLSCEQNLNHDAMYWYRQDPGQGLRLIYYSQIVNDFQKGDIAEGYSVSREKKESFPLTVTSAQKNPTAFYLCASSIDGAYEQYFGPGTRLTVT.

CDR3 in amino acids: CASSQEGSRGLYAFF. DNA for the CDR3: TGCGCCAGCAGCCAAGAGGGATCCAGGGGGCTTTACGCTTTCTTT. The V gene is TRBV4-1, the J gene TRBJ1-1; 8 nucleotides agree with TRBD1. This CDR3 is built from 15 residues. V shed 0 bases and J 11 bases; nucleotides not matched to a gene: 11. Per germline, CDR1 MGHRA and CDR2 YSYEKL.

V is TRBV23-1 and J is TRBJ1-6; D is ambiguous. TRBV23-1 is identified as an open reading frame with a role that is uncertain. Trimming stripped 3 bases from V and 0 bases from J, with 9 bases between. The CDR3 is 16 residues long. The CDR3 region has the DNA TGCGCCAGCAGTCAGCAGGCGAGCTCCTATAATTCACCCCTCCACTTT. As protein: CASSQQASSYNSPLHF.

V usage is TRBV7-6 and J usage is TRBJ2-2; no definite D call. V lost 7 bases and J 6 bases, leaving 9 bases between the germline ends. The CDR3 length is 12 residues. CDR1 is SGHVS and CDR2 is FNYEAQ in the germline V gene. The CDR3 sequence is CASNKQAGELFF. In DNA, the CDR3 is TGTGCCAGCAACAAGCAGGCCGGGGAGCTGTTTTTT.

This sequence joins TRBV7-2 and TRBJ2-1, with 12 bases that match TRBD2. Germline V gives CDR1 SGHTA, CDR2 FQGNSA. V lost 4 bases to trimming and J lost 9 bases; unmatched junction nucleotides: 7. The CDR3 is 15 residues long. The CDR3 sequence: CASSSRLAGDGEQFF. As DNA, the CDR3 is TGTGCCAGCAGCTCCCGACTAGCGGGAGACGGTGAGCAGTTCTTC.

V and J are TRBV30 and TRBJ2-7; 11 positions agree with TRBD2. The CDR3 totals 15 residues. Germline V gives CDR1 GTSNPN, CDR2 SVGIG (reference sequence). The junction had 4 bases not matched to a gene; V was cut back by 1 base and J by 2 bases. The CDR3 sequence is CAWSGLSGGAYEQYF. DNA for the CDR3: TGTGCCTGGAGTGGACTTAGCGGGGGGGCCTACGAGCAGTACTTC.

The chain links TRBV27 to TRBJ2-5; 7 positions match TRBD1. Germline lookup yields CDR1 MNHEY and CDR2 SMNVEV (reference sequence). This CDR3 is 13 amino acids long. J gave up 3 bases and V 8 bases, and 6 bases lay outside the gene matches. The CDR3 region is CASAGTAKETQYF. The CDR3 coding sequence is TGTGCCAGCGCCGGGACAGCTAAAGAGACCCAGTACTTC.

The chain couples TRBV30 to TRBJ2-7, with 7 bases fitting TRBD1. Germline assignment: CDR1 GTSNPN and CDR2 SVGIG (reference sequence). This CDR3 has 12 residues. V shed 4 bases and J 0 bases; nucleotides not matched to a gene: 0. CDR3 DNA: TGTGCCTGGACAGGGGGCTCCTACGAGCAGTACTTC. It specifies CAWTGGSYEQYF.

The rearrangement links TRBV6-7 to TRBJ2-7, with 9 bases matching TRBD2. TRBV6-7 is recorded as an ORF, its role being uncertain. V lost 7 bases, J lost 5 bases, and 6 bases stayed unmatched. The CDR3 runs to 13 residues. Here the CDR3 reads CASKLAGKNEQYF. In nucleotides, the CDR3 is TGTGCCAGCAAGCTAGCGGGGAAAAACGAGCAGTACTTC.

This chain joins TRBV30 and TRBJ2-1; possibly TRBD1 for D (5 bases). This CDR3 has 15 residues. Trimming removed 6 bases from V and 5 bases from J, with 20 bases in between. The germline V gene encodes CDR1 GTSNPN and CDR2 SVGIG (reference sequence). CDR3 in amino acids: CACTWGWGRDNEQFF. The CDR3 nucleotides are TGTGCCTGCACCTGGGGCTGGGGTCGGGACAATGAGCAGTTCTTC. The complete variable domain, with remaining parts taken from reference TRBV30 and TRBJ2-1, reads SQTIHQWPATLVQPVGSPLSLECTVEGTSNPNLYWYRQAAGRGLQLLFYSVGIGQISSEVPQNLSASRPQDRQFILSSKKLLLSDSGFYLCACTWGWGRDNEQFFGPGTRLTVL.

The J gene is TRBJ1-4, the V gene TRBV16, with TRBD1 as a possible D gene (6 bases). The CDR3 is 15 residues long. Germline lookup yields CDR1 KGHSY and CDR2 FQNENV. Trimming shortened V by 0 bases and J by 3 bases, and 8 bases separated the two germline ends. The CDR3 loop reads CASSQSSGANEKLFF. CDR3 nucleotides: TGTGCCAGCAGCCAATCATCAGGGGCTAATGAAAAACTGTTTTTT.

This clone appeared once. CDR3 nucleotides: TGCAGCGTTGGGACAGGGAACTACGAGCAGTACTTC. Its translation is CSVGTGNYEQYF. The chain uses TRBV29-1 and TRBJ2-7, with TRBD1 matching over 8 bases. The V and J ends lost 4 bases and 3 bases, in that order; junction bases with no gene match: 2. Germline assignment: CDR1 SQVTM and CDR2 ANQGSEA. There are 12 residues in the CDR3.

The V and J genes are TRBV21-1 and TRBJ2-6; TRBD1, the D gene given by the table, was not confirmed from the DNA. TRBV21-1 is a pseudogene locus. The CDR3 contains 15 residues. The CDR3 loop reads CASSKDSSGANVLTF. The CDR3 nucleotides read TGTGCCAGCAGCAAGGACAGCTCTGGGGCCAACGTCCTGACTTTC.

This CDR3 is CASSWTGASPLHF. In nucleotides, the CDR3 is TGTGCCAGCAGCTGGACAGGGGCTTCACCCCTCCACTTT. The chain joins TRBV27 to TRBJ1-6, with TRBD1 matching 9 bases. The trim removed 6 bases at V and 9 bases at J, leaving 3 bases unmatched. The CDR3 contains 13 residues. The V gene's germline CDR1 is MNHEY and CDR2 SMNVEV (reference sequence).

The chain employs TRBV27 and TRBJ2-7, with 11 bases fitting TRBD2. The germline gives CDR1 MNHEY, CDR2 SMNVEV (reference sequence). V gave up 0 bases and J gave up 5 bases; unmatched junction bases: 0. This CDR3 comprises 14 residues. CDR3: CASSLSLAGDEQYF. CDR3 bases: TGTGCCAGCAGTTTATCACTAGCGGGAGACGAGCAGTACTTC.